This TCR beta chain derives from a study of blood T cell repertoires in COVID-19. Across the study: T cells, B-cell-depleted T cells, or PBMCs provided the cDNA or gDNA that served as material.

The CDR3 loop spans 15 amino acids. Germline V gene data show CDR1 as KGHSH and CDR2 as LQKENI. The V end lost 2 bases, the J end lost 13 bases, and 20 bases lay between the germline ends. Only in-frame clones appear in the TCRdb table, and some are missing; sequencing was by immunoSEQ multiplex PCR. This sample carries approximately 180,000 clones, around nine tenths of them seen once, and the ten largest clones take around 0.53%. The rearrangement joins TRBV18 to TRBJ1-4; D perhaps matches TRBD1 (6 bases). The sample was peripheral blood. This clonotype was sampled from a man aged 45-65 years with acute or convalescent COVID-19. The CDR3, as DNA: TGTGCCAGCTCACCAAGAGGCGGGGGCGATTCGGGACTGTTTTTT. Its protein product is CASSPRGGGDSGLFF.